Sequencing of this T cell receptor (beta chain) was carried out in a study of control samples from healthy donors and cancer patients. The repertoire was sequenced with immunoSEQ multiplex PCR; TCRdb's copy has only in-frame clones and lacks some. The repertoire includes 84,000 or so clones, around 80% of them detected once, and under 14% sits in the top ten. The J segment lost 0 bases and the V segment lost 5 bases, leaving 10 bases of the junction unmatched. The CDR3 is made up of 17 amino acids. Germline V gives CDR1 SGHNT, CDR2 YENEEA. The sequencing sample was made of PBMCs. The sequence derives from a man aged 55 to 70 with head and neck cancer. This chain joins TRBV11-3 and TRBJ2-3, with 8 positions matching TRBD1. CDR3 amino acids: CASSRGQDSSSTDTQYF. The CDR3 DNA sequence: TGTGCCAGCAGCCGGGGACAGGACTCTTCTAGCACAGATACGCAGTATTTT.